This T cell receptor (beta chain) was identified in a study of CD8 T cells in Susac syndrome. Study conclusions and caveats: Peak Susac CD8+ clonal expansion was seen in TEMRA cells and active patients.

TEMRA cells were FACS-enriched and CD8+ and CD4+ T cells negatively isolated. RNA was extracted with the RNeasy kit, and a quantity of 0.5 to 1 ug was reverse transcribed using random hexamers. TCRdb itself ran the immunoSEQ multiplex PCR reads through MiXCR, one entry per CDR3 protein. The table shows 95,000 to 150,000 distinct CDR3 sequences, with around 94% occurring only once. The CDR3 has 16 amino acids. The V end lost 4 bases, the J end lost 0 bases, and 11 bases lay between the germline ends. Germline assignment: CDR1 SGHNT and CDR2 YYREEE (reference sequence). On this clonotype itself: The antigen remains unidentified.

Source material: CD8+ T cells from PBMCs. V is TRBV5-4 and J is TRBJ2-6, with D possibly matching TRBD1 (6 bases). The clonotype was recovered from a human donor with Susac syndrome. The CDR3 protein is CASSPYRDSGANVLTF. In nucleotides, the CDR3 is TGTGCCAGCAGCCCATACAGGGACTCTGGGGCCAACGTCCTGACTTTC.